These 3 T cell receptor beta chains originate from one sample sequenced in a study of cytomegalovirus exposure and HLA in healthy donors. PCR involved 60 Vbeta and 13 Jbeta primers. Method: immunoSEQ multiplex PCR; TCRdb's copy keeps in-frame clones and lacks some. The table has 130,000 or so clones, 75% to 90% seen once. Material for sequencing was PBMCs. These receptors were taken from a woman aged 25 to 45 in good health and CMV-seropositive.

V and J are TRBV18 and TRBJ1-3; D might be TRBD1 (6 bases). CDR1 is KGHSH, CDR2 LQKENI, per germline. The CDR3 is 20 amino acids. The V and J ends lost 3 bases and 0 bases respectively, with 24 bases between them. The CDR3 here is CASSPFGGATITRSGNTIYF. For the CDR3, the DNA is TGTGCCAGCTCACCCTTCGGGGGGGCAACTATCACCCGCTCTGGAAACACCATATATTTT.

V gene TRBV6-6 combines with J gene TRBJ1-5; 7 bases fit TRBD1. Germline V gene sequence: CDR1 MNHNY, CDR2 SVGAGI (reference sequence). The length of the CDR3 is 14 residues. The J segment lost 6 bases and the V segment lost 7 bases, leaving 9 bases of the junction unmatched. This CDR3 reads CASTITGVGQPQHF. CDR3 DNA: TGTGCCAGCACTATAACAGGGGTGGGTCAGCCCCAGCATTTT.

CDR3 region: CASSSYNTEAFF. CDR3 DNA sequence: TGTGCCAGCAGCTCGTATAACACTGAAGCTTTCTTT. V and J are TRBV7-2 and TRBJ1-1; no definite D call. The CDR3 extends over 12 amino acids. V lost 4 bases and J lost 2, with 5 bases in between. Germline V lookup: CDR1 SGHTA, CDR2 FQGNSA. The full variable domain, with the rest looked up from reference TRBV7-2 and TRBJ1-1, is GAGVSQSPSNKVTEKGKDVELRCDPISGHTALYWYRQSLGQGLEFLIYFQGNSAPDKSGLPSDRFSAERTGGSVSTLTIQRTQQEDSAVYLCASSSYNTEAFFGQGTRLTVV.